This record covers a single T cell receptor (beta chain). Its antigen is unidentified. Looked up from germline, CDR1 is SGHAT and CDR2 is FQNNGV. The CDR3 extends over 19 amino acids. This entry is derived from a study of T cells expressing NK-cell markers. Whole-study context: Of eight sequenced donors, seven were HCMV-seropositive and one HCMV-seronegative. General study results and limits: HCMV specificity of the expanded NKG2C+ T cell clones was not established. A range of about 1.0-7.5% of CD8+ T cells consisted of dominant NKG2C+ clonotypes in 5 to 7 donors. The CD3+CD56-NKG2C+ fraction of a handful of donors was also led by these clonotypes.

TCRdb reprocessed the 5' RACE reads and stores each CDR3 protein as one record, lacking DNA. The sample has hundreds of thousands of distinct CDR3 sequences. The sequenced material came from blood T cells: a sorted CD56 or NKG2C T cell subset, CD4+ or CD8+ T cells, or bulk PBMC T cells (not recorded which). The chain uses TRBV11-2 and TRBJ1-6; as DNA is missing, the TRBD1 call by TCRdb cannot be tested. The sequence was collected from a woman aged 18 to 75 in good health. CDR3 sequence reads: CASSLRPAGEFGYNSPLHF.